This T cell receptor (beta chain) was captured by sequencing in a study of molecular identifiers for immune sequencing clone quantification. TCRdb redid the calling of the PCR reads with MiXCR, one entry per CDR3 protein. The profile covers approximately 550,000 distinct CDR3 sequences, with 20% to 25% appearing a single time and approximately 0.84% taken by the ten largest. The CDR3 contains 15 residues. From germline, CDR1 is SEHNR and CDR2 FQNEAQ (reference sequence). Note on this clonotype: The germline gene is not matched at one end of the junction; a read error may be the cause.

Sequencing was performed on naive CD8+ T cells from blood, with Jurkat cell RNA spiked in. Subset indicated: FACS-sorted CD8+CD4-CCR7+CD45RA+ naive T cells. This sequence was found in a human donor in good health. Some libraries in this study had Jurkat cell RNA spiked in. The chain links TRBV7-9 to TRBJ2-7; D might be TRBD2 (6 bases). The CDR3 reads CTSSLTPRAGREQYF. The CDR3 nucleotides read TGTACCAGCAGCTTAACTCCTCGGGCAGGGAGGGAGCAGTACTTC.